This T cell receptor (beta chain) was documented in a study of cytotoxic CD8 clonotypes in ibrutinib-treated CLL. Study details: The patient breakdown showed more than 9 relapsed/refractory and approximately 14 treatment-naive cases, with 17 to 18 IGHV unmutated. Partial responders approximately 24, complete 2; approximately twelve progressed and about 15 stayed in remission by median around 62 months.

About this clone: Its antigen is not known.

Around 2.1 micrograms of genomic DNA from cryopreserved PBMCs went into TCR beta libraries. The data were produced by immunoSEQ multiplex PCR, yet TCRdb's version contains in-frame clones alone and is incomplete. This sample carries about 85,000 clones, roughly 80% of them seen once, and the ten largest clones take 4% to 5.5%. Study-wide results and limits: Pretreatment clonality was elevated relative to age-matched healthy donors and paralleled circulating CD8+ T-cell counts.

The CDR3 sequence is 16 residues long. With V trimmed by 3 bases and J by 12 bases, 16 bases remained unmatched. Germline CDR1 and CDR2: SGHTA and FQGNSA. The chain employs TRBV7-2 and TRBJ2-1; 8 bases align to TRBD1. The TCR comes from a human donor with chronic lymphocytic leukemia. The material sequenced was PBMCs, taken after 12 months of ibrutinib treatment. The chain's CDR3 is CASSLFGQGALWGQFF. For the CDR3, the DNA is TGTGCCAGCAGCTTGTTCGGGCAGGGGGCCCTGTGGGGGCAGTTCTTC.